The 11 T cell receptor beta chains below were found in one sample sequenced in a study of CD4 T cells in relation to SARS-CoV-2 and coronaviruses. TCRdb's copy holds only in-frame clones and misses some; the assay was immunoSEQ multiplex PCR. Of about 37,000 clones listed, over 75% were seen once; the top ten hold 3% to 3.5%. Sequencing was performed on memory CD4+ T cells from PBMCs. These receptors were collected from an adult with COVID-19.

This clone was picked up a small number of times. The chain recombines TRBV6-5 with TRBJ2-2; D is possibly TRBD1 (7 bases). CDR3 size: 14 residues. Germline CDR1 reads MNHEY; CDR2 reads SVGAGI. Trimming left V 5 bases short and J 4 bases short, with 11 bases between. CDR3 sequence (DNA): TGTGCCAGCAGTCAGGGGGAGGCCACCGGGGAGCTGTTTTTT. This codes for CASSQGEATGELFF.

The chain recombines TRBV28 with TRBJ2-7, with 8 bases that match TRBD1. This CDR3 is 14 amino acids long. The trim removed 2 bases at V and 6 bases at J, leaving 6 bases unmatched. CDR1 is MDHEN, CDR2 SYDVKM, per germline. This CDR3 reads CASSLGDRKGEQYF. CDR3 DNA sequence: TGTGCCAGCAGTTTAGGGGACAGGAAGGGCGAGCAGTACTTC.

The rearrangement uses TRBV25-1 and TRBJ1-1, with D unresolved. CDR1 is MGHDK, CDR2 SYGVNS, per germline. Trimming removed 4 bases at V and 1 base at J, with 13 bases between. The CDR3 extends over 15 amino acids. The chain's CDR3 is CASSASWTGNTEAFF. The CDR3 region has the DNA TGTGCCAGCAGTGCAAGTTGGACGGGGAACACTGAAGCTTTCTTT.

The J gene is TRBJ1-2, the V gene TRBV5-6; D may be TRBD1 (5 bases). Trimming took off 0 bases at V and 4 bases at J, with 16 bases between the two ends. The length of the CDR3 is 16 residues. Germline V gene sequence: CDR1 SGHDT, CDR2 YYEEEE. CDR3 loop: CASSLVSGAPGYGYTF. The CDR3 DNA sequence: TGTGCCAGCAGCTTGGTATCTGGGGCGCCGGGCTATGGCTACACCTTC.

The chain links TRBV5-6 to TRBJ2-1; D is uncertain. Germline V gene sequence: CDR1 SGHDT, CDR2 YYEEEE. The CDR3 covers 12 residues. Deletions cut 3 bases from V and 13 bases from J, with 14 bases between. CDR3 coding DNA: TGTGCCAGCAGCTCCCCCAGGATCGGACAGTTCTTC. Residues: CASSSPRIGQFF.

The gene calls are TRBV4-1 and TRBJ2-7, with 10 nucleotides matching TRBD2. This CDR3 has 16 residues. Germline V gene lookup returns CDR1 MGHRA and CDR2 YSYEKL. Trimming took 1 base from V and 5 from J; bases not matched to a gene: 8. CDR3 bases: TGCGCCAGCAGCCAAGGGGGGGCTAGCGGGAGACACGAGCAGTACTTC. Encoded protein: CASSQGGASGRHEQYF.

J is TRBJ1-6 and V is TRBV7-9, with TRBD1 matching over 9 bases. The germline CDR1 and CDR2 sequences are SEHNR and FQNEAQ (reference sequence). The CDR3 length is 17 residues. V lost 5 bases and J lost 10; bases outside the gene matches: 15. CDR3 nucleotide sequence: TGTGCCAGCAGCCCGGGGACAGGGAGGGATGCTAAGTCACCCCTCCACTTT. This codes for CASSPGTGRDAKSPLHF.

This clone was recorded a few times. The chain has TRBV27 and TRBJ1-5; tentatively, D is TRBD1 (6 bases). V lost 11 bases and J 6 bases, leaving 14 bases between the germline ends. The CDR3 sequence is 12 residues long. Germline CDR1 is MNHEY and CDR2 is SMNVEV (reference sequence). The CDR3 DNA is TGTGCCGCACGGGGGCCCATTCAGCCCCAGCATTTT. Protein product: CAARGPIQPQHF.

The CDR3 region is CASSWDVSGGGEAFF. The DNA for the CDR3 is TGTGCCAGCAGTTGGGACGTCAGCGGGGGGGGTGAAGCTTTCTTT. The genes are TRBV27 and TRBJ1-1; D might be TRBD1 (5 bases). This CDR3 has 15 amino acids. The V gene lost 4 bases and the J gene lost 7 bases, with 19 bases spanning the gap. CDR1 is MNHEY, CDR2 SMNVEV, per germline (reference sequence).

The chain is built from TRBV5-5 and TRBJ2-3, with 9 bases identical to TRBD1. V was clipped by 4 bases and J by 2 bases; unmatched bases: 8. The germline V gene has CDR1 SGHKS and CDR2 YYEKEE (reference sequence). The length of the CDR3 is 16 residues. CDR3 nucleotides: TGTGCCAGCAGCCCGGGACAGGGCTTTGACACAGATACGCAGTATTTT. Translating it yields CASSPGQGFDTDTQYF.

In DNA, the CDR3 is TGTGCCAGCCGAGCGGGAGGGATCCAGACCCAGTACTTC. As protein: CASRAGGIQTQYF. The genes are TRBV27 and TRBJ2-5; TRBD2 agrees at 10 bases. Germline V gives CDR1 MNHEY, CDR2 SMNVEV (reference sequence). There are 13 residues in the CDR3. With V trimmed by 8 bases and J by 6 bases, 6 bases remained unmatched.